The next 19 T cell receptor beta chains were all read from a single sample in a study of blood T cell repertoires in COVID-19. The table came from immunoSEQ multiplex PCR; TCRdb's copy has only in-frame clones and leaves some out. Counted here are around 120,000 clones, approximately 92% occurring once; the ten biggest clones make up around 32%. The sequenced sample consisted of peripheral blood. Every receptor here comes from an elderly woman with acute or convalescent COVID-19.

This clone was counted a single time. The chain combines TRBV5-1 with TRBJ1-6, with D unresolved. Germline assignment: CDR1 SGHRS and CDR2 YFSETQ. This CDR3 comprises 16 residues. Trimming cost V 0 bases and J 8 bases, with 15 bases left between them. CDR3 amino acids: CASSLGVLPGDSPLHF. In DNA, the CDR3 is TGCGCCAGCAGCTTGGGTGTGCTACCGGGAGATTCACCCCTCCACTTT.

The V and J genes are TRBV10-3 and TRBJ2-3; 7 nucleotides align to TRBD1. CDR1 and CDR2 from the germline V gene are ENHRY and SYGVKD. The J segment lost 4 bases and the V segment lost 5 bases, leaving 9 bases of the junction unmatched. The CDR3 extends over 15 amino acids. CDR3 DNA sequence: TGTGCCATCAGTCAATCATTGACAGGGTCAGATACGCAGTATTTT. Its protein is CAISQSLTGSDTQYF.

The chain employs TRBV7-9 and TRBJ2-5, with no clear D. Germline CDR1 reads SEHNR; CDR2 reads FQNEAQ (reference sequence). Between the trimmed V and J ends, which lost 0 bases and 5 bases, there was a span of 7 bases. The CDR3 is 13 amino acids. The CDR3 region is CASSLASIETQYF. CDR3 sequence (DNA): TGTGCCAGCAGCTTAGCTAGTATCGAGACCCAGTACTTC. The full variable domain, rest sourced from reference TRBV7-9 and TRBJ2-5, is DTGVSQNPRHKITKRGQNVTFRCDPISEHNRLYWYRQTLGQGPEFLTYFQNEAQLEKSRLLSDRFSAERPKGSFSTLEIQRTEQGDSAMYLCASSLASIETQYFGPGTRLLVL.

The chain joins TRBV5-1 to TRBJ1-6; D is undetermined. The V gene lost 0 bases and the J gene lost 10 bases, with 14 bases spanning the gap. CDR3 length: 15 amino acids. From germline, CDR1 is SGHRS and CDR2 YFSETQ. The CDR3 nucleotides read TGCGCCAGCAGCTTGGAAGGAGGCTCGTACTCACCCCTCCACTTT. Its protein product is CASSLEGGSYSPLHF.

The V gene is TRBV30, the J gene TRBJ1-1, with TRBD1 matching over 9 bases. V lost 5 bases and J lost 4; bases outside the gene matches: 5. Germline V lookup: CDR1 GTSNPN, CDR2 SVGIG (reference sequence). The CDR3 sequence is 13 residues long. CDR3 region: CAWAGQGGTEAFF. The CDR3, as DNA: TGTGCCTGGGCGGGACAGGGCGGCACTGAAGCTTTCTTT.

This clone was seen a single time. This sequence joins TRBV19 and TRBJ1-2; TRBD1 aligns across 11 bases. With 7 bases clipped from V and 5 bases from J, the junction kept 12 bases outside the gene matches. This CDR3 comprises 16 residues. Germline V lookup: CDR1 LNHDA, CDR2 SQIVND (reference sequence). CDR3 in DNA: TGTGCCAGTATCCCCGTGGGGACAGGGGGTTTTTATGGCTACACCTTC. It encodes CASIPVGTGGFYGYTF.

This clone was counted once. The DNA of the CDR3 is TGTGCCACCAGCAGAGGCCGGGACAGGGGGCTGGGAGAGACCCAGTACTTC. Its translation is CATSRGRDRGLGETQYF. V usage is TRBV15 and J usage is TRBJ2-5; 12 bases map to TRBD1. There are 17 residues in the CDR3. CDR1 LNHNV and CDR2 YYDKDF come from the germline V gene (reference sequence). V shed 1 base, J shed 4 bases, and the junction held 7 bases outside the gene matches. Together with reference TRBV15 and TRBJ2-5, the CDR3 gives the full variable domain: DAMVIQNPRYQVTQFGKPVTLSCSQTLNHNVMYWYQQKSSQAPKLLFHYYDKDFNNEADTPDNFQSRRPNTSFCFLDIRSPGLGDTAMYLCATSRGRDRGLGETQYFGPGTRLLVL.

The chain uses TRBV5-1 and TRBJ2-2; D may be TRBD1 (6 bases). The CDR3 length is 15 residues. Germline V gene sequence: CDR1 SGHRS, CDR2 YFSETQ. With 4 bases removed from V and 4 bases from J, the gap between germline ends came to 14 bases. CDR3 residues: CASSIQTGTTGELFF. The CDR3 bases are TGCGCCAGCAGCATACAGACAGGTACCACCGGGGAGCTGTTTTTT. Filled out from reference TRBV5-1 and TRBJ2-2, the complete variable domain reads KAGVTQTPRYLIKTRGQQVTLSCSPISGHRSVSWYQQTPGQGLQFLFEYFSETQRNKGNFPGRFSGRQFSNSRSEMNVSTLELGDSALYLCASSIQTGTTGELFFGEGSRLTVL.

CDR3 protein: CASSQDGRGRTNEQFF. The CDR3, as DNA: TGCGCCAGCAGCCAAGATGGCAGGGGGCGTACGAATGAGCAGTTCTTC. The rearrangement uses TRBV4-3 and TRBJ2-1; 8 nucleotides line up with TRBD1. The CDR3 runs 16 residues. Germline-derived CDR1 and CDR2 are LGHNA and YSLEER. V lost 0 bases, J lost 7 bases, and 8 bases stayed unmatched.

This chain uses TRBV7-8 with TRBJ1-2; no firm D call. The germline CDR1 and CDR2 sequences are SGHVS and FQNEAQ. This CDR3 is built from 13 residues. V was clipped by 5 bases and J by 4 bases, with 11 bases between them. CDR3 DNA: TGTGCCAGCAGCGACTCCCGCCTCTATGGCTACACCTTC. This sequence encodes CASSDSRLYGYTF.

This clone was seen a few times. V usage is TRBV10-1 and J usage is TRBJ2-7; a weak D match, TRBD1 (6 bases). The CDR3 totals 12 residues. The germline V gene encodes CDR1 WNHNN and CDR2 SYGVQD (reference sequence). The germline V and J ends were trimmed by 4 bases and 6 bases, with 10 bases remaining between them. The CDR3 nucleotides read TGCGCCAGCAGTGGGTCAGGGGCCGAGCAGTACTTC. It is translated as CASSGSGAEQYF.

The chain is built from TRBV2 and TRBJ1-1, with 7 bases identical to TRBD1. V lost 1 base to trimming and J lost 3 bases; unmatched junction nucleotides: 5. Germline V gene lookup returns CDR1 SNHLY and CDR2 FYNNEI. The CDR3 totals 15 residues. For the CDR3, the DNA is TGTGCCAGCAGTGAAGTCGGCAGGGGGTACACTGAAGCTTTCTTT. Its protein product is CASSEVGRGYTEAFF.

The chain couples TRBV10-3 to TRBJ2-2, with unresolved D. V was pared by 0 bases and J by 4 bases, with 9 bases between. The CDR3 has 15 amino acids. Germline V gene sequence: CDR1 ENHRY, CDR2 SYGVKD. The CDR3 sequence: CAISESREITGELFF. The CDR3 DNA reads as TGTGCCATCAGTGAGTCGAGAGAGATCACCGGGGAGCTGTTTTTT.

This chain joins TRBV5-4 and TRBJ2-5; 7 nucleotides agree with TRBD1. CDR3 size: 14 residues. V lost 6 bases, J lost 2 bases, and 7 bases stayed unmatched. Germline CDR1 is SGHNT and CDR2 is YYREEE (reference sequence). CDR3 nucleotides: TGTGCCAGCACCAAGACAGGGTTTCAAGAGACCCAGTACTTC. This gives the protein CASTKTGFQETQYF.

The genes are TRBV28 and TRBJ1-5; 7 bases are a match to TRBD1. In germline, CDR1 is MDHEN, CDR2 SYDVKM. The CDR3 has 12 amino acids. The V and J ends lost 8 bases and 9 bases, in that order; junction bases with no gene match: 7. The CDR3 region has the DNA TGTGCCAGCTGGTCAGGGGGTGGGCCCCAGCATTTT. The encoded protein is CASWSGGGPQHF.

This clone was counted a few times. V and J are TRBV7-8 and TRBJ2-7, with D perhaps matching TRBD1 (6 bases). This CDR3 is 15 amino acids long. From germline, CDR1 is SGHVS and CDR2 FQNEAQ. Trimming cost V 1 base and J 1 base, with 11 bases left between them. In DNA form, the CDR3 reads TGTGCCAGCAGCTTAGGCGACAGGTCTTCCTACGAGCAGTACTTC. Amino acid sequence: CASSLGDRSSYEQYF.

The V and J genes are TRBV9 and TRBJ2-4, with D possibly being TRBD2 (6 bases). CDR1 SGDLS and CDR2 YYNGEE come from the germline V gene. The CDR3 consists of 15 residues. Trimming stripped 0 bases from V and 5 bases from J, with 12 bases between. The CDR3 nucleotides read TGTGCCAGCAGCGTAGGCGGGACCGCCCAAAACATTCAGTACTTC. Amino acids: CASSVGGTAQNIQYF.

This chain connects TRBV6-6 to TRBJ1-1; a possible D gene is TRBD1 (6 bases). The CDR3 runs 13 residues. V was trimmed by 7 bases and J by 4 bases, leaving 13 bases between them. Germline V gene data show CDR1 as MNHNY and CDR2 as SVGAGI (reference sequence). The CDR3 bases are TGTGCCAGCACCCTTCCAGGGGTCACTGAAGCTTTCTTT. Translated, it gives CASTLPGVTEAFF.

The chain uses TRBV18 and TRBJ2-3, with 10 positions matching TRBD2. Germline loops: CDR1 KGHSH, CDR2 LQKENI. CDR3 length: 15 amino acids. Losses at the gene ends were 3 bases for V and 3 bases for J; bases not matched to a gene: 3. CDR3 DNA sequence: TGTGCCAGCTCACCGCAAGCGGGGGGGACAGATACGCAGTATTTT. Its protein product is CASSPQAGGTDTQYF. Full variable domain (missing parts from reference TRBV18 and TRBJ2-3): NAGVMQNPRHLVRRRGQEARLRCSPMKGHSHVYWYRQLPEEGLKFMVYLQKENIIDESGMPKERFSAEFPKEGPSILRIQQVVRGDSAAYFCASSPQAGGTDTQYFGPGTRLTVL.